The rows below give T cell receptor beta chains drawn from one sample of a study of cytomegalovirus exposure and HLA in healthy donors. Clones were read by immunoSEQ multiplex PCR, and TCRdb kept only the in-frame ones, dropping some. In the table there are some 100,000 clones, 80% to 90% of which are singletons. Material: PBMCs. Receptor source: a woman aged 18-30 years in good health and CMV-seronegative. Both conserved end residues are part of each CDR3. The D gene is left open where the match is weak. Not every row has a clone size; where given, it reads once, few, many or a size class.

CDR3 DNA	CDR3 protein	clone size	J gene	V gene	D gene
TGTGCCAGCAGTCGGAGGGGACTAGCGGGATACTCGAGGTGGGGGCAGTACTTC	CASSRRGLAGYSRWGQYF	-	TRBJ2-7	TRBV28	TRBD2
TGCGCCAGCAGACTAGGACAGGGGGCTAACATTCAGTACTTC	CASRLGQGANIQYF	-	TRBJ2-4	TRBV5-1	TRBD1
TGCGCCAGCAGCCAACTACTTGACAGGACCTACGAGCAGTACTTC	CASSQLLDRTYEQYF	-	TRBJ2-7	TRBV4-3	-
TGTGCCAGCAGTTTCCCTGTCTCTGGAAACACCATATATTTT	CASSFPVSGNTIYF	few	TRBJ1-3	TRBV6-8	-
TGTGCCATCAGTGTTGACAGGGGCCCGAGGGACATTCAGTACTTC	CAISVDRGPRDIQYF	-	TRBJ2-4	TRBV10-3	TRBD1
TGTGCCAGCAGCTTGTCGTACTCTAGCAATCAGCCCCAGCATTTT	CASSLSYSSNQPQHF	-	TRBJ1-5	TRBV5-5	-
TGTGCCAGCAGCTTGGTGGGGGGAAGAGATACGCAGTATTTT	CASSLVGGRDTQYF	-	TRBJ2-3	TRBV5-5	-
TGTGCCAGCAGTGAAGCAGCCAGCGGGGCCTACGAGCAGTACTTC	CASSEAASGAYEQYF	-	TRBJ2-7	TRBV6-1	TRBD2
TGTGCCAGCAGCGTAGGTATTGGGGGACTAGCGAGTTACGAGCAGTACTTC	CASSVGIGGLASYEQYF	-	TRBJ2-7	TRBV9	TRBD2
TGTGCCAGCAGCAAACCATGGGGCTACACTGAAGCTTTCTTT	CASSKPWGYTEAFF	-	TRBJ1-1	TRBV11-1	-
TGTGCCAGCAGGATGGCGGGGTCCTGGGGTGAGCAGTTCTTC	CASRMAGSWGEQFF	-	TRBJ2-1	TRBV28	-
TGTGCCAGCAGCTTAGCCGGCTCTGGAAACACCATATATTTT	CASSLAGSGNTIYF	-	TRBJ1-3	TRBV7-9	-
TGTGCCAGCAGCTTAAGAAGGGGGTGGGAGGAGACCCAGTACTTC	CASSLRRGWEETQYF	-	TRBJ2-5	TRBV13	-
TGCGCCAGCAGCCGATCCGGGGACACCATATATTTT	CASSRSGDTIYF	-	TRBJ1-3	TRBV4-1	-
TGTGCCAGCAGTCTCGGACAGGGGTCCACTGAAGCTTTCTTT	CASSLGQGSTEAFF	once	TRBJ1-1	TRBV28	TRBD1
TGTGCCAGCAGCTTGGGGGACAGGGTTAACTATGGCTACACCTTC	CASSLGDRVNYGYTF	-	TRBJ1-2	TRBV5-4	TRBD1
TGTGCCAGCAGTCCGACAGGGGGCGTCTATGGCTACACCTTC	CASSPTGGVYGYTF	-	TRBJ1-2	TRBV27	TRBD1
TGTGCCAGCAGTTTAGGGGGCGGATACTCCTACGAGCAGTACTTC	CASSLGGGYSYEQYF	few	TRBJ2-7	TRBV2	TRBD1
TGTGCCAGCAGCTTAGAGCCAGGCGAGACCCAGTACTTC	CASSLEPGETQYF	-	TRBJ2-5	TRBV7-2	-
TGTGCCATTGATAGCGGTGGGGGGGGGAATGAGCAGTTCTTC	CAIDSGGGGNEQFF	-	TRBJ2-1	TRBV10-3	TRBD2
TGTGCCAGCAGTGTAGTAAGGGGGACGTCTGGAAACACCATATATTTT	CASSVVRGTSGNTIYF	-	TRBJ1-3	TRBV6-1	-
TGTGCCAGCAGCCGCGGACAGGGTATTCAGCCCCAGCATTTT	CASSRGQGIQPQHF	-	TRBJ1-5	TRBV13	TRBD1
TGTGCCAGCAGCCTTACAGGGGGCGGCAACTATGGCTACACCTTC	CASSLTGGGNYGYTF	-	TRBJ1-2	TRBV28	TRBD1
TGTGCCAGCAGCTCCGCCGCTCGGGGGGGGCCCTACGAGCAGTACTTC	CASSSAARGGPYEQYF	-	TRBJ2-7	TRBV7-8	TRBD2
TGTGCCAGCAGCTTTAATAGCGGGGGGGGTTACGAGCAGTACTTC	CASSFNSGGGYEQYF	-	TRBJ2-7	TRBV7-2	TRBD2
TGTGCCAGCAGTGACCCCGGGAACACTGAAGCTTTCTTT	CASSDPGNTEAFF	few	TRBJ1-1	TRBV2	-
TGTGCCAGCAGCCCTACAGGGGTTAGAAATCAGCCCCAGCATTTT	CASSPTGVRNQPQHF	-	TRBJ1-5	TRBV7-9	TRBD1
TGCAGCGCCATACTAGCGGATAGAGCCTACGAGCAGTACTTC	CSAILADRAYEQYF	once	TRBJ2-7	TRBV29-1	TRBD2
TGTGCCAGCGGAACAGGGACCGGGGAGCTGTTTTTT	CASGTGTGELFF	-	TRBJ2-2	TRBV28	-
TGTTCCAGCAGCTTAGATGGGAGCAGCTCCTACAATGAGCAGTTCTTC	CSSSLDGSSSYNEQFF	-	TRBJ2-1	TRBV7-9	-
TGCGCCAGCAGCCAATTCCATGCTTCTAACTACGAGCAGTACTTC	CASSQFHASNYEQYF	-	TRBJ2-7	TRBV4-3	-
TGTGCCAGCAGCCGAACAGGGAATGAAAAACCTAATTCACCCCTCCACTTT	CASSRTGNEKPNSPLHF	-	TRBJ1-6	TRBV2	-
TGTGCCAGCAGCAGACCTAGCGGAAACAATGAGCAGTTCTTC	CASSRPSGNNEQFF	-	TRBJ2-1	TRBV9	TRBD2
TGTGCCAGCAGCGCCGGGAGCACAGATACGCAGTATTTT	CASSAGSTDTQYF	few	TRBJ2-3	TRBV6-4	-
TGTGCCAGCATGAGGACAGGGGGCTCCGAGCAGTACTTC	CASMRTGGSEQYF	-	TRBJ2-7	TRBV6-5	TRBD1
TGTGCCAGAAGCACAGCGGGGGGTTCGTACAATGAGCAGTTCTTC	CARSTAGGSYNEQFF	-	TRBJ2-1	TRBV5-3	TRBD2
TGTGCCAGCAGCACCGGCGGGGGATCCGGGGAGCTGTTTTTT	CASSTGGGSGELFF	once	TRBJ2-2	TRBV7-3	TRBD2
TGTGCCAGCAGCTTAGATCGGGTCGCGGGAGGGTGGAGTGAGCAGTTCTTC	CASSLDRVAGGWSEQFF	once	TRBJ2-1	TRBV11-3	TRBD2
TGTGCCAGCAGTTCAGACAGGTTTTCGAACACCGGGGAGCTGTTTTTT	CASSSDRFSNTGELFF	few	TRBJ2-2	TRBV28	-
TGTGCCAGCAGCCCTGGACAGGGGAGGAGTACCGGGGAGCTGTTTTTT	CASSPGQGRSTGELFF	-	TRBJ2-2	TRBV11-3	TRBD1
TGTGCCAGCAGCCCGGGGACTGATTGGCGAGAGACCCAGTACTTC	CASSPGTDWRETQYF	once	TRBJ2-5	TRBV7-3	-
TGCGCCAGCAGCCCCACCGGGACAGGGGTCAATGAGCAGTTCTTC	CASSPTGTGVNEQFF	-	TRBJ2-1	TRBV4-3	TRBD1
TGTGCCAGCAGTGAGGAACAGGGGGTCGGCGGCTACACCTTC	CASSEEQGVGGYTF	-	TRBJ1-2	TRBV6-4	TRBD1
TGTGCCAGCAGTTTATGGGGCAGTCGCTCCTACAATGAGCAGTTCTTC	CASSLWGSRSYNEQFF	-	TRBJ2-1	TRBV27	-
TGCGCCAGCAGCTTGTTTTTGCGGGAGGGCTACGAGCAGTACTTC	CASSLFLREGYEQYF	-	TRBJ2-7	TRBV5-1	TRBD2
TGTGCCAGCAGCCAAGGACTAGCGGGCTCCTACGAGCAGTACTTC	CASSQGLAGSYEQYF	-	TRBJ2-7	TRBV4-2	TRBD2
TGTGCCAGCACCCGGGGGGTGGGCACCGGGGAGCTGTTTTTT	CASTRGVGTGELFF	-	TRBJ2-2	TRBV28	TRBD2
TGTGCCAGCAGTTCCCCTCGGACTAGCGGGATCAACGAGCAGTACTTC	CASSSPRTSGINEQYF	-	TRBJ2-7	TRBV6-5	TRBD2
TGTGCCAGCAGCCCAGCTAGCGGGGGCACAGATACGCAGTATTTT	CASSPASGGTDTQYF	-	TRBJ2-3	TRBV11-2	TRBD2